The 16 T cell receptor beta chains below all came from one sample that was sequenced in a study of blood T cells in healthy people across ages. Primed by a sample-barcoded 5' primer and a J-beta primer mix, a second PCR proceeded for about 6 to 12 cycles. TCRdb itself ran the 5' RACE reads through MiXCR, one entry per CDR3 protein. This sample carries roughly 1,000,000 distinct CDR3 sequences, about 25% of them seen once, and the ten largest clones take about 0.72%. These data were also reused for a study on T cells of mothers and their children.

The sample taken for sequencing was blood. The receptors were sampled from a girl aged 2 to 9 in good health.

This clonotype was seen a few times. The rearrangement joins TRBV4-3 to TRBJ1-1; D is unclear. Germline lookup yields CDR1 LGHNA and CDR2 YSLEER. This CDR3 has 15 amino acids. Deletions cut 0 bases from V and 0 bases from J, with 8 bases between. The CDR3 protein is CASSQEVSLNTEAFF. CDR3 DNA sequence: TGCGCCAGCAGCCAAGAGGTGTCGCTGAACACTGAAGCTTTCTTT.

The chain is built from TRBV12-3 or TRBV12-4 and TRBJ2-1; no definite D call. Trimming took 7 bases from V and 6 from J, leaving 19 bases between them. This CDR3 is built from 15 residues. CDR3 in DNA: TGTGCCAGCACCCGCGCCGCCCGCCAGCTCAATGAGCAGTTCTTC. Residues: CASTRAARQLNEQFF.

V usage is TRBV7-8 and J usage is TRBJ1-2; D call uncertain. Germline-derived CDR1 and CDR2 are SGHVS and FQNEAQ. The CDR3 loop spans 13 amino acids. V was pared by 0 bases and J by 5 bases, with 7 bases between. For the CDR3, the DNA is TGTGCCAGCAGCTTAGCGCCCGGATATGGCTACACCTTC. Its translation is CASSLAPGYGYTF.

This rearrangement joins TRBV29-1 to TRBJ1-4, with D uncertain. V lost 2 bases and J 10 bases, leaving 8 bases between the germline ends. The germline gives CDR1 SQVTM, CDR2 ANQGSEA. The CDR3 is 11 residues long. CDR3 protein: CSVEFGGKLFF. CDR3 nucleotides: TGCAGCGTTGAATTCGGCGGAAAACTGTTTTTT.

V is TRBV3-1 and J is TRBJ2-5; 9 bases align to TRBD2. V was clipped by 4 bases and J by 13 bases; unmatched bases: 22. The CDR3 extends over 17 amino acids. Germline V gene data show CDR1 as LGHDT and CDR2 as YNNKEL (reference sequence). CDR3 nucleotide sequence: TGTGCCAGCAGCCCCGAACTTGCGCGGGAGGGCCAGAGCGGGATGTACTTC. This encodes CASSPELAREGQSGMYF.

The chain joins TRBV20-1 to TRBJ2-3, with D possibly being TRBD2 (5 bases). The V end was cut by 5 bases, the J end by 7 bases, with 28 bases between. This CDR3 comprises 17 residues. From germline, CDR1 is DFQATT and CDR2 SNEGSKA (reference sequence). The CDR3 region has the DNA TGCAGTGCTGCAGACCCCTCCGGGGAAGATGGAATAAATACGCAGTATTTT. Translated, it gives CSAADPSGEDGINTQYF.

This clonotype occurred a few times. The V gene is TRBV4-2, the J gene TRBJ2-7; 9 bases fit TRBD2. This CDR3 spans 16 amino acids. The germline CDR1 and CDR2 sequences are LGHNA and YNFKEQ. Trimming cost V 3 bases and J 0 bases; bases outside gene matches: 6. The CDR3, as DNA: TGTGCCAGCAGCCAGGTAGCGGGAGAAGACTCCTACGAGCAGTACTTC. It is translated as CASSQVAGEDSYEQYF.

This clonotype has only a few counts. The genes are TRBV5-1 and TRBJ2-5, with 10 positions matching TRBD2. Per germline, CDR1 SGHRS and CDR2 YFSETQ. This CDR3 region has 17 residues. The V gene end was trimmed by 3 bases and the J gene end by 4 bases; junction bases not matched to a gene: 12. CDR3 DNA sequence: TGCGCCAGCAGCTCGGCCGTAGCGGGAGGTTTAGGAGAGACCCAGTACTTC. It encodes CASSSAVAGGLGETQYF.

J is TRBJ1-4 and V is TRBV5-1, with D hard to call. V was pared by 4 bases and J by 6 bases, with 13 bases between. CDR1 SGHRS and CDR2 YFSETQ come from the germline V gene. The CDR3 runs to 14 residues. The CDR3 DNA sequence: TGCGCCAGCAGCGCCTCCGGCGGGGATGAAAAACTGTTTTTT. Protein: CASSASGGDEKLFF.

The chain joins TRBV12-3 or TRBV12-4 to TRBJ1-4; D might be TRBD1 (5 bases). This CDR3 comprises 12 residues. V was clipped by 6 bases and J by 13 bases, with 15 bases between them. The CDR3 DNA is TGTGCCAGCAGCCTGGGACGGGACGGACTGTTTTTT. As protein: CASSLGRDGLFF.

CDR3 nucleotides: TGTGCCACCAGTGATCTTGCGGGATGGGCCGCTGAGCAGTTCTTC. Amino acids: CATSDLAGWAAEQFF. The chain recombines TRBV24-1 with TRBJ2-1, with D maybe TRBD2 (6 bases). In germline, CDR1 is KGHDR, CDR2 SFDVKD. V lost 3 bases, J lost 9 bases, and 17 bases lay in between. CDR3 size: 15 residues.

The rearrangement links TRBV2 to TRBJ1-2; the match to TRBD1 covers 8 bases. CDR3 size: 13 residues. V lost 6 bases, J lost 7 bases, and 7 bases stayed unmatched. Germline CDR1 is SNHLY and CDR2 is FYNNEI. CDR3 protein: CASRPGQASGYTF. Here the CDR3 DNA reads TGTGCCAGCAGGCCGGGACAGGCCTCTGGCTACACCTTC.

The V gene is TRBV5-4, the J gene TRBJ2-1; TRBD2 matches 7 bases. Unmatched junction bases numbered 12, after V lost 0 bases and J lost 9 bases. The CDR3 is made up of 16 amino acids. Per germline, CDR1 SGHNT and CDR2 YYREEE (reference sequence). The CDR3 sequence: CASSLAGTGGRGEQFF. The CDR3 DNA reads TGTGCCAGCAGCTTGGCGGGGACGGGGGGTAGGGGTGAGCAGTTCTTC. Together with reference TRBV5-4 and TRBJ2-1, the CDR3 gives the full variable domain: ETGVTQSPTHLIKTRGQQVTLRCSSQSGHNTVSWYQQALGQGPQFIFQYYREEENGRGNFPPRFSGLQFPNYSSELNVNALELDDSALYLCASSLAGTGGRGEQFFGPGTRLTVL.

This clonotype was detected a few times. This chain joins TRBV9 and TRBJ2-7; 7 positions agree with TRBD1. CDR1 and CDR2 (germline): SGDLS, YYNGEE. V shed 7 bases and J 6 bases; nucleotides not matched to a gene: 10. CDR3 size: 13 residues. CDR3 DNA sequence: TGTGCCAGCTCCCGACAGGGTGATAGCGAGCAGTACTTC. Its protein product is CASSRQGDSEQYF.

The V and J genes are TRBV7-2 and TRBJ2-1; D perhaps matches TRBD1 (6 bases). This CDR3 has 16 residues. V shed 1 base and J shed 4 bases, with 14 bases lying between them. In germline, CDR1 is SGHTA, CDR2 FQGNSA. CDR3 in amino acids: CASSLDSWGLYNEQFF. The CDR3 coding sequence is TGTGCCAGCAGCTTAGATTCCTGGGGGCTTTACAATGAGCAGTTCTTC. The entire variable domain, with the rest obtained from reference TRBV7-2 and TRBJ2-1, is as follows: GAGVSQSPSNKVTEKGKDVELRCDPISGHTALYWYRQSLGQGLEFLIYFQGNSAPDKSGLPSDRFSAERTGGSVSTLTIQRTQQEDSAVYLCASSLDSWGLYNEQFFGPGTRLTVL.

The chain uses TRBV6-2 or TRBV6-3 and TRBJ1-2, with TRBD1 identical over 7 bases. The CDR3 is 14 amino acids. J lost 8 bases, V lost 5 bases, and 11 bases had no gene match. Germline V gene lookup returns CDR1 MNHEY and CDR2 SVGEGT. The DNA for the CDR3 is TGTGCCAGCAGTGAAATAACAGGGGAGCAAGGCTACACCTTC. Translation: CASSEITGEQGYTF.